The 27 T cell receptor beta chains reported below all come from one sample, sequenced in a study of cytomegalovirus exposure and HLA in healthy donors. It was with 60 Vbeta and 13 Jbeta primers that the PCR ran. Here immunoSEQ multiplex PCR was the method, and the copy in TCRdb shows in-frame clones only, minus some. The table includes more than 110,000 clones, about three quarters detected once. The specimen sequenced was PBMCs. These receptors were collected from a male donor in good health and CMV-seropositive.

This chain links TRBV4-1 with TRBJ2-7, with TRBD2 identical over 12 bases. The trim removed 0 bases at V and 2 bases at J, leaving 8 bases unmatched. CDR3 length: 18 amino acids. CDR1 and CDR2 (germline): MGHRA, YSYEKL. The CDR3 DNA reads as TGCGCCAGCAGCCAAGATCGACTAGCGGGAGACTTGGCCTACGAGCAGTACTTC. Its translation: CASSQDRLAGDLAYEQYF.

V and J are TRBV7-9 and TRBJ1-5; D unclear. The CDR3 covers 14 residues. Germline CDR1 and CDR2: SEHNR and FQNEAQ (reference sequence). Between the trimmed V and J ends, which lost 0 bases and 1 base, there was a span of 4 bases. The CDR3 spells CASSLAGSNQPQHF. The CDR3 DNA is TGTGCCAGCAGCTTAGCGGGCAGCAATCAGCCCCAGCATTTT.

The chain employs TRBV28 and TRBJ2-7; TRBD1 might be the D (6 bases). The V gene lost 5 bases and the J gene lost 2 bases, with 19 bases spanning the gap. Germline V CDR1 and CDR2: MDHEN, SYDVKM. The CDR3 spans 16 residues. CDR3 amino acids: CASSATYAAGAYEQYF. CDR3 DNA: TGTGCCAGCAGTGCGACCTACGCGGCAGGGGCCTACGAGCAGTACTTC.

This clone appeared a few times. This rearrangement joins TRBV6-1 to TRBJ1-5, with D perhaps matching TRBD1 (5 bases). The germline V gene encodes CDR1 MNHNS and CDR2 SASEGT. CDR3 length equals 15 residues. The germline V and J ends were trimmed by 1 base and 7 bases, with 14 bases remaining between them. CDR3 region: CASSEGLQTGQPQHF. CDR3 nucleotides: TGTGCCAGCAGTGAAGGGCTCCAAACAGGACAGCCCCAGCATTTT.

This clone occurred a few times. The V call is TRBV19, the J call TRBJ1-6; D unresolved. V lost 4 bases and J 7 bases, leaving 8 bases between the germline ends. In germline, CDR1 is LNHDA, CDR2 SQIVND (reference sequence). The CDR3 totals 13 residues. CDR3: CASSTNGNSPLHF. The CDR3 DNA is TGTGCCAGTAGTACCAATGGCAATTCACCCCTCCACTTT.

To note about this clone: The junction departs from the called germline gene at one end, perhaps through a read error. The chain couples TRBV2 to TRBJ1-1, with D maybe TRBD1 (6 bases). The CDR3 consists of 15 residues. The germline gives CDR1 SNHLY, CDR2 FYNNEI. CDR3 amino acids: CASSKASTGSTEAFF. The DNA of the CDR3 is TGTGCCAGCAGTAAAGCATCAACAGGGAGCACTGAAGCTTTCTTT.

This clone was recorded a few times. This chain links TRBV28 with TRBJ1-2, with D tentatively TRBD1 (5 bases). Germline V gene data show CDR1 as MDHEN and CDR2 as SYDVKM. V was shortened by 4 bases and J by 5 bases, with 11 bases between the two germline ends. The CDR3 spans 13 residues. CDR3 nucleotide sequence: TGTGCCAGCAGTTCCATAAGACAGTATGGCTACACCTTC. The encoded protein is CASSSIRQYGYTF.

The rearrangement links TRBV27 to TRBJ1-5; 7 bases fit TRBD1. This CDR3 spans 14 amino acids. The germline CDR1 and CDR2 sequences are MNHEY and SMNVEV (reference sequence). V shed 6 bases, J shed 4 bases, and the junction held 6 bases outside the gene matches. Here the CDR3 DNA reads TGTGCCAGCAGACCCGGGACAGCTAATCAGCCCCAGCATTTT. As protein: CASRPGTANQPQHF.

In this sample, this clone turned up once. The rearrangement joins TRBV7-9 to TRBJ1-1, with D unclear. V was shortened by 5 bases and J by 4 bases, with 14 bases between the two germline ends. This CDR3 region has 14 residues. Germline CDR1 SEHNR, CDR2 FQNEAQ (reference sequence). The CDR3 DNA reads TGTGCCAGCAGCGTACAACTAGAAGGCACTGAAGCTTTCTTT. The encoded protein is CASSVQLEGTEAFF. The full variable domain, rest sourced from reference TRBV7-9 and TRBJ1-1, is DTGVSQNPRHKITKRGQNVTFRCDPISEHNRLYWYRQTLGQGPEFLTYFQNEAQLEKSRLLSDRFSAERPKGSFSTLEIQRTEQGDSAMYLCASSVQLEGTEAFFGQGTRLTVV.

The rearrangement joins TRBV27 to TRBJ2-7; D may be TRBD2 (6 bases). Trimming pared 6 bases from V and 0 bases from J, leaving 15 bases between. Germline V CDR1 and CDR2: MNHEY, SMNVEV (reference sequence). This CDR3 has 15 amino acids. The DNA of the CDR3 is TGTGCCAGCAGCCCTTGGGGGGTGCACTCCTACGAGCAGTACTTC. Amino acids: CASSPWGVHSYEQYF.

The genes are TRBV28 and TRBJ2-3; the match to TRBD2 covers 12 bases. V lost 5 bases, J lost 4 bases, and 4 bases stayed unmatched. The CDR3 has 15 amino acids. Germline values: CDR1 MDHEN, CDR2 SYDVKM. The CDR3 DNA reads TGTGCCAGCAGTGACCTAGCGGGAGGGCCAGATACGCAGTATTTT. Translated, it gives CASSDLAGGPDTQYF.

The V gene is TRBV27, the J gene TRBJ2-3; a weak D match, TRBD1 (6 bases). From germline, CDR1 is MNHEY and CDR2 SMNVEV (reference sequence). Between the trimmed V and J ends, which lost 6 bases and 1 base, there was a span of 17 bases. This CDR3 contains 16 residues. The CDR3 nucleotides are TGTGCCAGCAGGCTCAACAGGGCCGGGCGCACAGATACGCAGTATTTT. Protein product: CASRLNRAGRTDTQYF.

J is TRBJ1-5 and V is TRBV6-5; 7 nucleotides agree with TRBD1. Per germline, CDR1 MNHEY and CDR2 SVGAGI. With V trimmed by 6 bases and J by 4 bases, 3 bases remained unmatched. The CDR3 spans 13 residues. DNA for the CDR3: TGTGCCAGCAGCCGGGACAGTAATCAGCCCCAGCATTTT. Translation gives CASSRDSNQPQHF.

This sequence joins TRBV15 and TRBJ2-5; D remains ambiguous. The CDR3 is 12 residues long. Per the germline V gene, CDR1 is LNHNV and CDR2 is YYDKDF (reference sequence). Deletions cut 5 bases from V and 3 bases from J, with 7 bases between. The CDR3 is CATSPTKETQYF. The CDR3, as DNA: TGTGCCACCAGCCCTACCAAAGAGACCCAGTACTTC.

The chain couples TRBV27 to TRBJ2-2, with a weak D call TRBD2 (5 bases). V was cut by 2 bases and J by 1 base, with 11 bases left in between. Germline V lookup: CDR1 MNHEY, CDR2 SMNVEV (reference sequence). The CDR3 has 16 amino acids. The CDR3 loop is CASSLLPGLNTGELFF. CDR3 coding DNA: TGTGCCAGCAGTTTACTACCCGGACTGAACACCGGGGAGCTGTTTTTT.

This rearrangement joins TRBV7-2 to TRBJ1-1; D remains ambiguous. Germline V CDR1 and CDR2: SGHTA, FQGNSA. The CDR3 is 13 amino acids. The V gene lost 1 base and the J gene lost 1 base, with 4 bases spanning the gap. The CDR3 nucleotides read TGTGCCAGCAGCTTAGAGAGGAACACTGAAGCTTTCTTT. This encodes CASSLERNTEAFF.

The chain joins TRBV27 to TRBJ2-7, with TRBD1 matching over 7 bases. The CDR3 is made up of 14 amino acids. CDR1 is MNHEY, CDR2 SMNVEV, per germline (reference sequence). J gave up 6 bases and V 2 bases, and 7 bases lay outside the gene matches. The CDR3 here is CASSLIGGGFEQYF. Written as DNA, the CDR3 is TGTGCCAGCAGTTTAATAGGGGGCGGGTTCGAGCAGTACTTC.

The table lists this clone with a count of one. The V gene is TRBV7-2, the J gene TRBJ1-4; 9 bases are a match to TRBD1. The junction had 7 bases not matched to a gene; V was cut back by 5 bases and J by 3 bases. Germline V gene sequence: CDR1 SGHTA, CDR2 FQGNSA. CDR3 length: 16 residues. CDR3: CASSPGQGPSNEKLFF. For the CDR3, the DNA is TGTGCCAGCAGCCCGGGACAGGGCCCCTCTAATGAAAAACTGTTTTTT.

For the CDR3, the DNA is TGTGCCAGCAGCTGGGGCACAGGGGGCCCTAATGAAAAACTGTTTTTT. Its translation is CASSWGTGGPNEKLFF. The gene calls are TRBV5-5 and TRBJ1-4; 9 positions agree with TRBD1. This CDR3 has 16 amino acids. Trimming cost V 3 bases and J 3 bases; bases outside gene matches: 6. CDR1 is SGHKS, CDR2 YYEKEE, per germline (reference sequence).

The CDR3 coding sequence is TGTGCCAGCAGGGGAGGGGCAGGGCCTAATTCACCCCTCCACTTT. Translated: CASRGGAGPNSPLHF. The chain is built from TRBV9 and TRBJ1-6; possibly TRBD1 for D (5 bases). The length of the CDR3 is 15 residues. The germline CDR1 and CDR2 sequences are SGDLS and YYNGEE. V was pared by 5 bases and J by 6 bases, with 15 bases between.

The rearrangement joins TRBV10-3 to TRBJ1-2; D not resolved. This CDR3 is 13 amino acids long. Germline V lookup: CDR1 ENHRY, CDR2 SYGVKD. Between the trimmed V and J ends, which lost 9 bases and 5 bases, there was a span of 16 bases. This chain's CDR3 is CAISDGSQYGYTF. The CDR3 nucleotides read TGTGCCATATCAGACGGGTCGCAGTATGGCTACACCTTC.

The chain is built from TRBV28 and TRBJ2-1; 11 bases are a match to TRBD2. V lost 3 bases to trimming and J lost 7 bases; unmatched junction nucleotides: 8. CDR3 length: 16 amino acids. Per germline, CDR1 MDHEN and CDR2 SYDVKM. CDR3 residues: CASSFILAGDLNEQFF. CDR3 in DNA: TGTGCCAGCAGTTTCATACTAGCGGGAGATCTGAATGAGCAGTTCTTC.

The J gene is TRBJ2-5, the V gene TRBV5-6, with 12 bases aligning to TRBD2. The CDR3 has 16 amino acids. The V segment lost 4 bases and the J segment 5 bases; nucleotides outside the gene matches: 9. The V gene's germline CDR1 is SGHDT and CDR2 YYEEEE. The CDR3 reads CASSQPGLAGLETQYF. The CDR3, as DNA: TGTGCCAGCAGCCAACCGGGACTAGCGGGTTTGGAGACCCAGTACTTC.

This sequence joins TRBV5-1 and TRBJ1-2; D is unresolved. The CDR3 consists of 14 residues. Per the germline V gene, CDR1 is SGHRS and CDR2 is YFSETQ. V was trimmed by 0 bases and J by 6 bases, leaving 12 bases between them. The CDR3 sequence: CASSLGLRGDGYTF. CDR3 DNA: TGCGCCAGCAGCTTGGGTTTGCGGGGAGATGGCTACACCTTC.

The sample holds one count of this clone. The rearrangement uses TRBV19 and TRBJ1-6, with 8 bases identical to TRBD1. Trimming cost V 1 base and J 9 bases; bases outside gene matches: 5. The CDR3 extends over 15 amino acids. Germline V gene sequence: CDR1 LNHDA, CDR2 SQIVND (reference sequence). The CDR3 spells CASSIGDRGFSPLHF. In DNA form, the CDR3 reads TGTGCCAGTAGTATAGGCGACAGGGGTTTTTCACCCCTCCACTTT. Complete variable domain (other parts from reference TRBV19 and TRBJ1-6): DGGITQSPKYLFRKEGQNVTLSCEQNLNHDAMYWYRQDPGQGLRLIYYSQIVNDFQKGDIAEGYSVSREKKESFPLTVTSAQKNPTAFYLCASSIGDRGFSPLHFGNGTRLTVT.

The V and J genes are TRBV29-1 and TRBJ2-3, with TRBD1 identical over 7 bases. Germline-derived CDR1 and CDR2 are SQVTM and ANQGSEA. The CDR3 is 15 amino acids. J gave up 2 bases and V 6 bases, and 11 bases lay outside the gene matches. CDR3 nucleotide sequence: TGCAGCGTCGCCCTGTACGGACAGGACACAGATACGCAGTATTTT. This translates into CSVALYGQDTDTQYF.

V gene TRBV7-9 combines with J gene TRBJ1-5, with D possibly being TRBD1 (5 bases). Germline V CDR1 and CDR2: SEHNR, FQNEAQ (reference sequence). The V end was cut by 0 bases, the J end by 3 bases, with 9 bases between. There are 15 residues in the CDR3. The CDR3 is CASSLATANNQPQHF. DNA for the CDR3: TGTGCCAGCAGCTTAGCGACAGCTAACAATCAGCCCCAGCATTTT.